The 15 T cell receptor beta chains in this list originate from one sample, sequenced in a study of cytomegalovirus exposure and HLA in healthy donors. PCR amplification relied on 60 Vbeta primers (plus 13 Jbeta primers). Assay used: immunoSEQ multiplex PCR; TCRdb lists only in-frame clones, some missing. Of 200,000 or so clones in the sample, roughly 80% are singletons; the top ten hold 6.5%. Sequenced: PBMCs. The receptors were sampled from a woman in her forties or fifties in good health and CMV-seropositive.

The chain recombines TRBV14 with TRBJ1-1; maybe TRBD1 (5 bases). Germline assignment: CDR1 SGHDN and CDR2 FVKESK. Trimming removed 0 bases from V and 1 base from J, with 9 bases in between. The CDR3 length is 15 residues. In nucleotides, the CDR3 is TGTGCCAGCAGCCAAGACCGTAGGGGGAACACTGAAGCTTTCTTT. Translation gives CASSQDRRGNTEAFF.

V and J are TRBV6-1 and TRBJ1-2; no clear D. Germline V lookup: CDR1 MNHNS, CDR2 SASEGT. The CDR3 contains 13 residues. With 2 bases removed from V and 0 bases from J, the gap between germline ends came to 4 bases. The CDR3 is CASSEQANYGYTF. CDR3 bases: TGTGCCAGCAGTGAACAGGCTAACTATGGCTACACCTTC.

The V and J genes are TRBV28 and TRBJ1-2; D may be TRBD1 (6 bases). This CDR3 contains 14 residues. V lost 5 bases, J lost 3 bases, and 13 bases lay in between. The germline V gene encodes CDR1 MDHEN and CDR2 SYDVKM. CDR3: CASSLYRDDYGYTF. The DNA of the CDR3 is TGTGCCAGCAGTCTGTACAGGGATGACTATGGCTACACCTTC.

The chain carries TRBV6-1 and TRBJ1-5; possibly TRBD1 for D (6 bases). The germline V and J ends were trimmed by 1 base and 3 bases, with 16 bases remaining between them. The CDR3 runs to 17 residues. Germline V gene lookup returns CDR1 MNHNS and CDR2 SASEGT. CDR3 in amino acids: CASSEGDRRHLNQPQHF. DNA of the CDR3: TGTGCCAGCAGTGAAGGTGACAGGCGTCACCTCAATCAGCCCCAGCATTTT.

The gene calls are TRBV29-1 and TRBJ1-1; TRBD1 matches at 9 bases. CDR1 and CDR2 (germline): SQVTM, ANQGSEA. The CDR3 has 13 amino acids. Trimming cost V 7 bases and J 7 bases; bases outside gene matches: 10. CDR3 bases: TGCAGCGAGGGACAGGGAAGTTCTGATGAAGCTTTCTTT. Translated: CSEGQGSSDEAFF.

The chain has TRBV28 and TRBJ2-7; TRBD1 might be the D (5 bases). CDR3 length: 12 residues. Trimming shortened V by 6 bases and J by 3 bases, and 9 bases separated the two germline ends. CDR1 is MDHEN, CDR2 SYDVKM, per germline. The CDR3 protein is CASRKTVYEQYF. CDR3 bases: TGTGCCAGCAGGAAGACAGTCTACGAGCAGTACTTC.

The sample holds a few counts of this clone. The J gene is TRBJ2-7, the V gene TRBV7-9; D gene unclear. CDR1 is SEHNR and CDR2 is FQNEAQ in the germline V gene (reference sequence). The CDR3 is 15 residues long. Trimming removed 4 bases from V and 0 bases from J, with 13 bases in between. CDR3 nucleotides: TGTGCCAGCAGCTCCGAACGACATGGCTCCTACGAGCAGTACTTC. This gives the protein CASSSERHGSYEQYF.

The V and J genes are TRBV5-4 and TRBJ1-3; D unclear. CDR1 and CDR2 (germline): SGHNT, YYREEE (reference sequence). Between the trimmed V and J ends, which lost 0 bases and 4 bases, there was a span of 11 bases. The CDR3 totals 15 residues. CDR3 bases: TGTGCCAGCAGCTTGGGGACGGACTCCGGAAACACCATATATTTT. Translation: CASSLGTDSGNTIYF.

The CDR3 spells CASSPFGQTNEKLFF. The CDR3 DNA reads TGTGCCAGCTCACCTTTTGGACAGACTAATGAAAAACTGTTTTTT. This rearrangement joins TRBV18 to TRBJ1-4, with TRBD1 as a possible D gene (6 bases). CDR3 length equals 15 residues. Germline-derived CDR1 and CDR2 are KGHSH and LQKENI. Trimming removed 3 bases at V and 2 bases at J, with 10 bases between. Complete variable domain (other parts from reference TRBV18 and TRBJ1-4): NAGVMQNPRHLVRRRGQEARLRCSPMKGHSHVYWYRQLPEEGLKFMVYLQKENIIDESGMPKERFSAEFPKEGPSILRIQQVVRGDSAAYFCASSPFGQTNEKLFFGSGTQLSVL.

This clone is a singleton in its sample. The rearrangement links TRBV6-5 to TRBJ1-1; 7 nucleotides line up with TRBD1. The CDR3 consists of 14 residues. The trim removed 2 bases at V and 1 base at J, leaving 1 base unmatched. Germline-derived CDR1 and CDR2 are MNHEY and SVGAGI. The CDR3 spells CASSYRQGNTEAFF. The CDR3 region has the DNA TGTGCCAGCAGTTACCGACAGGGGAACACTGAAGCTTTCTTT.

This rearrangement joins TRBV4-1 to TRBJ2-7, with 8 bases aligning to TRBD1. Germline CDR1 reads MGHRA; CDR2 reads YSYEKL. This CDR3 region has 15 residues. V gave up 1 base and J gave up 3 bases; unmatched junction bases: 5. The CDR3 DNA follows: TGCGCCAGCAGCCAAGCGGACAGGGACCTCTACGAGCAGTACTTC. Protein product: CASSQADRDLYEQYF.

The rearrangement links TRBV5-4 to TRBJ2-5; tentatively, D is TRBD2 (6 bases). V was clipped by 4 bases and J by 5 bases, with 15 bases between them. Germline V gene data show CDR1 as SGHNT and CDR2 as YYREEE (reference sequence). The CDR3 totals 14 residues. The CDR3, as DNA: TGTGCCAGCAGCGGGGGGACGCGGTCCGAGACCCAGTACTTC. This codes for CASSGGTRSETQYF.

Notes on this clone: Compared with germline, one end of the junction differs, possibly owing to a read error. The genes are TRBV6-6 and TRBJ2-6; the D gene is possibly TRBD1 (5 bases). There are 15 residues in the CDR3. Germline CDR1 and CDR2: MNHNY and SVGAGI (reference sequence). The CDR3 bases are TGTGCCAGCAGCTCTGCCCGCTCTGGGGCCAACGGCCTGACTTTC. Amino acid sequence: CASSSARSGANGLTF.

The V and J genes are TRBV7-9 and TRBJ2-1; a weak D match, TRBD2 (6 bases). Per the germline V gene, CDR1 is SEHNR and CDR2 is FQNEAQ (reference sequence). Trimming took 8 bases from V and 7 from J, leaving 18 bases between them. The CDR3 is 14 amino acids. CDR3 region: CASERTISSNEQFF. The CDR3 DNA sequence: TGTGCCAGCGAAAGGACTATAAGTTCGAATGAGCAGTTCTTC.

This chain links TRBV19 with TRBJ1-4, with 11 bases aligning to TRBD1. The germline gives CDR1 LNHDA, CDR2 SQIVND (reference sequence). The CDR3 extends over 14 amino acids. Losses at the gene ends were 7 bases for V and 7 bases for J; bases not matched to a gene: 5. The CDR3, as DNA: TGTGCCAGTACCCGGACAGGGGGCGGTGAAAAACTGTTTTTT. Translating gives CASTRTGGGEKLFF.